The entry that follows covers one TCR beta chain sequence. What it binds is not known. This sample stems from a study of shared clonotypes between healthy human individuals. Across the whole study: Donors were two women and a few men aged 18 to 49.

The data were produced by immunoSEQ multiplex PCR, yet TCRdb's version contains in-frame clones alone and is incomplete. The profile shows millions of clones, 85% to 95% of them singletons. This CDR3 has 14 residues. Germline lookup yields CDR1 MNHNS and CDR2 SASEGT. V lost 8 bases and J 3 bases, leaving 17 bases between the germline ends. Study conclusions and caveats: Blood was the sole source, and tissue repertoires probably differ.

The genes are TRBV6-1 and TRBJ2-7, with D maybe TRBD1 (5 bases). Sample: naive CD4+ T cells sorted from blood. Subset defined: CD45RA+ positively selected. The source of this sequence is a man aged 18 to 30 in good health. As DNA, the CDR3 is TGTGCCAGCGCCCAAGTTCGCAGGGACTACGAGCAGTACTTC. As protein: CASAQVRRDYEQYF.